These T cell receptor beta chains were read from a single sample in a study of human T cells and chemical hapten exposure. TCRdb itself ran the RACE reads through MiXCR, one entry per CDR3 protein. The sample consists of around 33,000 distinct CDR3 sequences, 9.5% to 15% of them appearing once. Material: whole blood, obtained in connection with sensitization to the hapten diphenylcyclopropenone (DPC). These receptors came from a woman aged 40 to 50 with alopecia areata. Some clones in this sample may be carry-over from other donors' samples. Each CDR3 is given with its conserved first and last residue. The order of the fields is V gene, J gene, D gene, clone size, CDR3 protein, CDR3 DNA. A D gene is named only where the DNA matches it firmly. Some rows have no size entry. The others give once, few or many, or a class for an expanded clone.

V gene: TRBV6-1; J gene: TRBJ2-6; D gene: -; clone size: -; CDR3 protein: CASSGTELNLTF; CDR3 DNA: TGTGCCAGCAGTGGGACGGAGCTTAACCTGACTTTC
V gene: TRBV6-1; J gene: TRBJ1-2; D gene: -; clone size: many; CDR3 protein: CASRFGTGNYGYTF; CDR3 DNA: TGTGCCAGCAGATTCGGGACGGGGAACTATGGCTACACCTTC
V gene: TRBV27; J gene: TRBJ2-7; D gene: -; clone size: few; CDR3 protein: CASSSRGREQYF; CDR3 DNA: TGTGCCAGCAGTTCCCGGGGGAGGGAGCAGTACTTC
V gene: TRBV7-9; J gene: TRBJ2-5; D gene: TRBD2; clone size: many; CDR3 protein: CASSLGGLAGPLEETQYF; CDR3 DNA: TGTGCCAGCAGCCTAGGGGGACTAGCGGGACCTCTAGAGGAGACCCAGTACTTC
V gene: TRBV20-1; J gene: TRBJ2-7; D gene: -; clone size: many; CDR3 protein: CSASIREVREQYF; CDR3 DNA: TGCAGTGCTAGTATCAGGGAAGTGCGTGAGCAGTACTTC
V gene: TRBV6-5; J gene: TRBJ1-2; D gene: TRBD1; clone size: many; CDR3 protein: CASRMTGTGGARYGYTF; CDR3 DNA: TGTGCCAGCAGGATGACCGGGACAGGGGGCGCTCGCTATGGCTACACCTTC
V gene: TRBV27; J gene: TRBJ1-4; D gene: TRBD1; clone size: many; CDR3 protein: CASRPGQGSGKLFF; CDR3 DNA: TGTGCCAGCAGGCCTGGACAGGGCTCGGGAAAACTGTTTTTT
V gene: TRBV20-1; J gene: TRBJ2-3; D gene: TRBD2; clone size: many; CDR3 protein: CSAPSGGARDTQYF; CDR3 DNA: TGCAGTGCTCCCAGCGGGGGGGCCAGAGATACGCAGTATTTT
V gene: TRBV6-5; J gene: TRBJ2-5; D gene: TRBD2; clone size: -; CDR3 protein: CASSPSGTETQYF; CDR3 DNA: TGTGCCAGCAGCCCTAGCGGGACAGAGACCCAGTACTTC
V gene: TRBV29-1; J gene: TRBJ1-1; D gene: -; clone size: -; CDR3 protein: CSVVKGLNTEAFF; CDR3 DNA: TGCAGCGTAGTCAAGGGCCTGAACACTGAAGCTTTCTTT
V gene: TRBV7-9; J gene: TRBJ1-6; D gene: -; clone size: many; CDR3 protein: CASSLGEQSSPLHF; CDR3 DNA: TGTGCCAGCAGCTTAGGGGAACAGAGTTCACCCCTCCACTTT
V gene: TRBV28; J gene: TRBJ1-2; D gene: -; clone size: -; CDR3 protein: CASSLNRWSGYTF; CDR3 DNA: TGTGCCAGCAGTTTAAACAGGTGGTCTGGCTACACCTTC
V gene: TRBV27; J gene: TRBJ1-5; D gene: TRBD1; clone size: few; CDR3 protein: CASSPGTGGAQPQHF; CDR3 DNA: TGTGCCAGCAGTCCTGGGACAGGGGGCGCCCAGCCCCAGCATTTT
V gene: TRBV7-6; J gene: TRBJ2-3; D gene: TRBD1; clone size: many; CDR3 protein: CASSSPHRGTDTQYF; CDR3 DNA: TGTGCCAGCAGCTCCCCCCACAGGGGGACAGATACGCAGTATTTT
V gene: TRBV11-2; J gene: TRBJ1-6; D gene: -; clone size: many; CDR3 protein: CASSPSVDNSPLHF; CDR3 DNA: TGTGCCAGCAGCCCGAGTGTGGATAATTCACCCCTCCACTTT
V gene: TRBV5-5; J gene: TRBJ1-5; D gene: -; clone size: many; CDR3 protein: CASSLDGSNYQPQHF; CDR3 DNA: TGTGCCAGCAGCTTGGACGGGTCCAATTATCAGCCCCAGCATTTT
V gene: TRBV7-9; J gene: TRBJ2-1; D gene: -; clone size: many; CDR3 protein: CASSLLGRDSPTSNEQFF; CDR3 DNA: TGTGCCAGCAGCTTATTGGGGCGGGACAGCCCGACATCCAATGAGCAGTTCTTC
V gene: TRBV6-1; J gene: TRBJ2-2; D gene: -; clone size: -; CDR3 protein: CASTVDGGNTGELFF; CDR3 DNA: TGTGCCAGCACGGTCGATGGCGGTAACACCGGGGAGCTGTTTTTT
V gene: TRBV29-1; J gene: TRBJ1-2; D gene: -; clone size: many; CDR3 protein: CSVPPNARSLHVGYTF; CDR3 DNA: TGCAGCGTTCCCCCAAATGCTCGTAGCCTACATGTTGGCTACACCTTC
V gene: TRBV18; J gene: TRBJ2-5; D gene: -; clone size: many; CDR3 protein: CASSSNSQGREETQYF; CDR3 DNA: TGTGCCAGCTCATCAAATTCACAGGGTCGTGAAGAGACCCAGTACTTC
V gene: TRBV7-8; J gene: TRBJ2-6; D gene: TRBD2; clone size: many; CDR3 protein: CASSQQGLAGSGANVLTF; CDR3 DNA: TGTGCCAGCAGCCAACAGGGACTAGCGGGATCTGGGGCCAACGTCCTGACTTTC
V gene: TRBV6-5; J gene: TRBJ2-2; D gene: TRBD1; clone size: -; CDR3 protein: CASRDRGRTGELFF; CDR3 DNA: TGTGCCAGCAGAGACAGGGGGCGAACCGGGGAGCTGTTTTTT
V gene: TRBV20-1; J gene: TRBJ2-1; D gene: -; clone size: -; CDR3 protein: CSARGGGNEQFF; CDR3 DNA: TGCAGTGCTAGGGGGGGCGGGAATGAGCAGTTCTTC
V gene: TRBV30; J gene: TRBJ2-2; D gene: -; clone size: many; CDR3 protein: CAWSETELFF; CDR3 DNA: TGTGCCTGGAGTGAGACGGAGCTGTTTTTT
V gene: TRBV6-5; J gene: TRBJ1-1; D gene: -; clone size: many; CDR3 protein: CASSYSGKMNTEAFF; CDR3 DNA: TGTGCCAGCAGTTACTCAGGGAAGATGAACACTGAAGCTTTCTTT
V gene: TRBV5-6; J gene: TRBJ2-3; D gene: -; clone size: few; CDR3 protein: CASSLGLAATDTQYF; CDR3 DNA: TGTGCCAGCAGCTTGGGGTTAGCGGCCACAGATACGCAGTATTTT
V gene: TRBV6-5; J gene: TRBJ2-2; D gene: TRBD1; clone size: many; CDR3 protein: CASSYTGGANTGELFF; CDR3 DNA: TGTGCCAGCAGTTATACAGGGGGTGCGAACACCGGGGAGCTGTTTTTT
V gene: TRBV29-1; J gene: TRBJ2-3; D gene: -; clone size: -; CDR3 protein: CSAEEGGFGDTQYF; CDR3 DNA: TGCAGCGCCGAGGAAGGGGGTTTTGGAGATACGCAGTATTTT
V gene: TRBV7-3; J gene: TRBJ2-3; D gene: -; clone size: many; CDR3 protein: CASSLRPSTDTQYF; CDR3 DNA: TGTGCCAGCAGCTTACGCCCCAGCACAGATACGCAGTATTTT
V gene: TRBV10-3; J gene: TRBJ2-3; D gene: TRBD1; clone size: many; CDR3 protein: CAISGQGGQDTQYF; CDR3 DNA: TGTGCCATCAGTGGACAGGGGGGTCAGGATACGCAGTATTTT
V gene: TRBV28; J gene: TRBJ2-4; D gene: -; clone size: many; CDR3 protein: CASSYGTGWNIQYF; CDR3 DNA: TGTGCCAGCAGTTACGGGACGGGATGGAACATTCAGTACTTC
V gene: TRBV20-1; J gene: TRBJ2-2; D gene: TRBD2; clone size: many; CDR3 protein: CSASSMTGLAGWGELFF; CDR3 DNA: TGCAGTGCTAGTTCGATGACGGGACTAGCGGGATGGGGGGAGCTGTTTTTT
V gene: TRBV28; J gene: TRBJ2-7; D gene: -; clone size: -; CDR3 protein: CASRWGRDSYEQYF; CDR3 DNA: TGTGCCAGCAGATGGGGACGGGACTCCTACGAGCAGTACTTC
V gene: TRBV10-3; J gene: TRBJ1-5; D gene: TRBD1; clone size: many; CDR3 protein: CAISEQGARNQPQHF; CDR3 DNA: TGTGCCATCAGTGAGCAGGGGGCCCGCAATCAGCCCCAGCATTTT
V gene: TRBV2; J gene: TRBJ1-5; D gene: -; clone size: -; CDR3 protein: CASRDNNQPQHF; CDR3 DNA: TGTGCCAGCCGGGACAATAATCAGCCCCAGCATTTT
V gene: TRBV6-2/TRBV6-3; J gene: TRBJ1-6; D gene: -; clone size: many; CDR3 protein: CASRSPLGRGSSYNSPLHF; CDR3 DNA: TGTGCCAGCAGATCACCGCTAGGACGCGGGAGCTCCTATAATTCACCCCTCCACTTT
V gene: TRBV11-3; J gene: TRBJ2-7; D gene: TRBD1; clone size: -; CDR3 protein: CASSSLTGDLSYEQYF; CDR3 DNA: TGTGCCAGCAGCTCGTTGACAGGGGACCTCTCCTACGAGCAGTACTTC
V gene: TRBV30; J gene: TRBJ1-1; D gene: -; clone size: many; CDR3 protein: CAWTFAGQGNTEAFF; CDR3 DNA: TGTGCCTGGACATTCGCCGGGCAGGGGAACACTGAAGCTTTCTTT